The clone carrying this T cell receptor (beta chain) was counted only a few times. The data are from a study of blood T cell repertoires in COVID-19. Clones were sequenced by immunoSEQ multiplex PCR, and TCRdb holds only the in-frame ones, with some missing. The data hold about 270,000 clones, with 86% observed a single time. The CDR3 is made up of 13 amino acids. Germline V CDR1 and CDR2: KGHDR, SFDVKD. The V and J ends lost 3 bases and 8 bases respectively, with 7 bases between them. The clonotype was recovered from a middle-aged man with active or convalescent COVID-19. Sequencing input: peripheral blood. This chain uses TRBV24-1 with TRBJ1-6, with D uncertain. The CDR3 DNA is TGTGCCACCAGTGATCGGGGTCATTCACCCCTCCACTTT. Its protein is CATSDRGHSPLHF.